This T cell receptor (beta chain) was captured in a study of patients and donors after allogeneic stem cell transplantation. Via MiXCR, TCRdb re-called the RT-PCR reads, giving one row per CDR3 protein. The profile shows about 230,000 distinct CDR3 sequences, roughly 13% of them singletons. The CDR3 runs to 15 residues. The V gene's germline CDR1 is SNHLY and CDR2 FYNNEI. Losses at the gene ends were 5 bases for V and 1 base for J; bases not matched to a gene: 6. The sample holds many counts of this clonotype. This TCR derives from a human donor who was either an allogeneic HSCT recipient or a stem cell or donor lymphocyte infusion donor (not recorded which). It is not recorded whose cells these are; they may come from a transplant donor. The genes are TRBV2 and TRBJ2-7; 9 bases map to TRBD1. Material for sequencing was blood, either unsorted or a sorted T cell fraction (not recorded which). CDR3 nucleotides: TGTGCCAGCAGTTCAGACAGGGGGTCATCCTACGAGCAGTACTTC. Amino acids: CASSSDRGSSYEQYF.